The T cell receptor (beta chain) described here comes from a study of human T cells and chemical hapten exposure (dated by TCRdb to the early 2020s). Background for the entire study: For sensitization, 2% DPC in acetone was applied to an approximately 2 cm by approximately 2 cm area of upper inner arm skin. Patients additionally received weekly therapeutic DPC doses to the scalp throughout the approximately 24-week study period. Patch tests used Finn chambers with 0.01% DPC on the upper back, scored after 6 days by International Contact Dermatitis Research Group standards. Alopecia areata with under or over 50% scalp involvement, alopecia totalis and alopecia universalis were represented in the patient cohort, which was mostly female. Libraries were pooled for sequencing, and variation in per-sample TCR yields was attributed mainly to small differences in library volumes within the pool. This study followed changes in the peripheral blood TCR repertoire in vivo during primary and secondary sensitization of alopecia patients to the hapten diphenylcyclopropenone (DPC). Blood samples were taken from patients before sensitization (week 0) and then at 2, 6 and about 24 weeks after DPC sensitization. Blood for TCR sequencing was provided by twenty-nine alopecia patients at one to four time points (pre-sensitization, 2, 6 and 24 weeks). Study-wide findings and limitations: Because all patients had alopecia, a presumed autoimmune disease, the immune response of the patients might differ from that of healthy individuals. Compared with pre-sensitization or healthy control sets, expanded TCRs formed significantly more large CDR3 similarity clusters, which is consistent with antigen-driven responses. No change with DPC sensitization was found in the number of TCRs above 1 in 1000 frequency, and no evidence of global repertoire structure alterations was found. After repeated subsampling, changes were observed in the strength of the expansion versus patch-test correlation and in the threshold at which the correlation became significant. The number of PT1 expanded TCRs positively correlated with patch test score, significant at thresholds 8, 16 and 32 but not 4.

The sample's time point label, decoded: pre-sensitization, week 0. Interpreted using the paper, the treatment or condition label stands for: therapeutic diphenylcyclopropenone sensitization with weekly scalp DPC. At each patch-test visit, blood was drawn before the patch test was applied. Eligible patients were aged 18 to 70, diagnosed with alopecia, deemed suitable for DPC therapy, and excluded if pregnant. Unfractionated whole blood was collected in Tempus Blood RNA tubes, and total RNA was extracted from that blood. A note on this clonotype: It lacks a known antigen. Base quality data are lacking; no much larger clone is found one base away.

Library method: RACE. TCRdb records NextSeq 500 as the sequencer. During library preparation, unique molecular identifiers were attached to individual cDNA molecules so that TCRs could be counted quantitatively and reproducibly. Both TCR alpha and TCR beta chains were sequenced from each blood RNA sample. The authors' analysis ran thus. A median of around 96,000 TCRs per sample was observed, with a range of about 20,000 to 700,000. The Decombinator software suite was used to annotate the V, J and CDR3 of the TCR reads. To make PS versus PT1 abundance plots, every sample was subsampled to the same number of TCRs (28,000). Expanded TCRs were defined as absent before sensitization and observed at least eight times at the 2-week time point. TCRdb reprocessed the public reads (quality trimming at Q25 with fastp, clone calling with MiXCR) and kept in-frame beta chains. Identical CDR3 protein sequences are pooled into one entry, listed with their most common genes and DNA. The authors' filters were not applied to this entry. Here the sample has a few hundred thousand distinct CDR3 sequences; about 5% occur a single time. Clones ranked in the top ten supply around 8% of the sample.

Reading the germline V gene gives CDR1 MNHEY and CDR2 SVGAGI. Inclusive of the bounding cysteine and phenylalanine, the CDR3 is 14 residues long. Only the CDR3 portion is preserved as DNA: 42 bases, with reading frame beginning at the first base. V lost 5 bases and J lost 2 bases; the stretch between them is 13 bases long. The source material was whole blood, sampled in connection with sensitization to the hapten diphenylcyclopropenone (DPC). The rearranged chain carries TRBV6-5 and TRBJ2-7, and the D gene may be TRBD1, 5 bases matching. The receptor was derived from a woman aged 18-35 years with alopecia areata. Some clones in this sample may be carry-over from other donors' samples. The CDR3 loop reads CASSPYRTPYEQYF. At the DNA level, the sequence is TGTGCCAGCAGTCCATACAGGACCCCCTACGAGCAGTACTTC.